This is a list of T cell receptor beta chains from one sample in a study of tumor-infiltrating lymphocytes in localized non-small cell lung cancer. TCRdb keeps only in-frame clones here, not all; method: immunoSEQ multiplex PCR. The table shows tens of thousands of clones, with 73% occurring only once. Source material: lung tumor tissue. Source of these receptors: a human donor with non-small cell lung cancer. The CDR3 runs from the conserved cysteine through the conserved F or W. Fields, in order: J gene, V gene, CDR3 protein.

J: TRBJ2-1; V: TRBV5-4; CDR3: CASSLASLNEQFF
J: TRBJ1-1; V: TRBV5-4; CDR3: CATGTGTNTEAFF
J: TRBJ1-1; V: TRBV10-2; CDR3: CASSDIEWGFNTEAFF
J: TRBJ1-3; V: TRBV11-2; CDR3: CASSTEGGGSSGNTIYF
J: TRBJ2-2; V: TRBV12-5; CDR3: CASGIENGGAVTGELFF
J: TRBJ2-7; V: TRBV6-5; CDR3: CASSFAGARSEQYF
J: TRBJ1-1; V: TRBV4-1; CDR3: CASSQDRGVSEAFF
J: TRBJ1-2; V: TRBV28; CDR3: CASSQGNSNYGYTF
J: TRBJ2-2; V: TRBV5-4; CDR3: CASSPGPVTLTGELFF
J: TRBJ1-5; V: TRBV6-6; CDR3: CASTPPGTGNQPQHF
J: TRBJ1-2; V: TRBV9; CDR3: CASSVASQGQGYTF
J: TRBJ1-3; V: TRBV10-1; CDR3: CASSCQRDSVSGNTIYF
J: TRBJ2-7; V: TRBV6-5; CDR3: CASNSGTGDHEQYF
J: TRBJ1-2; V: TRBV30; CDR3: CAWSVQGQGYGYTF
J: TRBJ2-2; V: TRBV7-3; CDR3: CASSPRARAGAGELFF